A selection of T cell receptor beta chains follows, all from one sample in a study of T cell repertoires in cytomegalovirus infection. TCRdb redid the calling of the reads with MiXCR, one entry per CDR3 protein. The sample shows a few hundred thousand distinct CDR3 sequences, about 17% of them seen only once. Sequenced material: CD8+ T cells from PBMCs. The receptors come from a human donor in good health (CMV status not recorded). Some clones in this sample may be carry-over from other donors' samples. Both conserved end residues are trimmed from each CDR3.

>TRBV7-2
ASSRFLGLNEKLF
>TRBV4-1
ASSQVDSYNEKLF
>TRBV29-1
SAEQGSREQY
>TRBV7-9
ASSLGGNRETQY
>TRBV7-9
ASSPGGFGLNTEAF
>TRBV7-8
ASRPIGPRWTEAF
>TRBV6-2/TRBV6-3
ASTVAGEYSYNEQF
>TRBV12-5
ASGPSGAGVYYEQY
>TRBV5-1
ASSPFGNSDTQY
>TRBV20-1
SALILDSSTEAF
>TRBV28
ASTLFGGYSNQPQH
>TRBV12-3/TRBV12-4
ASKESRGTEAF
>TRBV2
ASRAGLADEQF
>TRBV5-5
ASSLDLAQTWVGQF
>TRBV4-2
ASSQDLSGAFKNTEAF
>TRBV3-1
ASSGVDEQF
>TRBV3-1
ASSQAGLAVTYEQY
>TRBV29-1
SVETGAGYT
>TRBV7-3
ASSPKGRTRVGEQF
>TRBV7-9
ASSLLNRPSYEQY
>TRBV29-1
SVEGGGGMNTEAF
>TRBV13
ASSLTTGNNEQF
>TRBV7-6
ASSLAAGTSDTQY
>TRBV7-6
ASSLGLASFEQY
>TRBV10-2
ASTAGGYNEQF
>TRBV5-6
ASSFHTTGPWEQY
>TRBV20-1
SARDLLASDIYEQY
>TRBV25-1
ASSESGTLDSGANVLT
>TRBV7-2
ASSFPGTGYEQY
>TRBV5-1
ASSLGTISYEQY
>TRBV7-2
ASSFFADQTYEQY
>TRBV28
ASRGGATYEQY
>TRBV7-9
ASSLALGGSYNEQF
>TRBV7-6
ASSLEFREDEKLF
>TRBV7-9
ASSPTVWDRGLSEQY
>TRBV7-9
ASSQDGYNEQF
>TRBV7-9
ASSLDRGRSTDTQY
>TRBV5-4
ASSLRAYHLLES
>TRBV29-1
SVRTGEETQY
>TRBV5-6
ASSWKDSVNEKLF
>TRBV12-5
ASGLVDVRGPIKNIQY
>TRBV7-6
ASSLVGDGTDSPLH
>TRBV7-9
ASSRYRDRAIHGYT
>TRBV6-4
ASSGGSTDTQY
>TRBV6-2/TRBV6-3
ASSYGLIAPVNEQF
>TRBV4-1
ASSQEDTGNYGYT
>TRBV7-6
ASSPDPTTYDNEQF
>TRBV28
ASSLGTGTNYGYT
>TRBV5-6
ASSSGTGLSFYEQY
>TRBV5-5
ASSLLGSSYNEQF
>TRBV5-3
ASSFPTTYEQY
>TRBV6-5
ASSLGVLGGTYEQY
>TRBV29-1
SVDEGQRNGYT
>TRBV27
ASSLSPYTHEAF
>TRBV5-6
ASYRAGDSPLH